The rows below give T cell receptor beta chains drawn from one sample of a study of blood T cell repertoires in COVID-19. The method was immunoSEQ multiplex PCR; TCRdb's version includes in-frame clones alone and lacks a portion of them. The profile shows 100,000 to 120,000 clones, 75% to 90% of them singletons. The specimen sequenced was peripheral blood. The receptor set was obtained from a woman aged 45-60 years with acute or convalescent COVID-19. Both conserved end residues are part of each CDR3. A D gene is named only where the DNA matches it firmly. A row's size may be missing; if present it is once, few, many or a size class.

TRBV4-3	14	.	.	TRBJ2-2	CASSQLRQVGELFF	TGCGCCAGCAGCCAATTAAGACAGGTCGGGGAGCTGTTTTTT
TRBV30	13	.	.	TRBJ2-3	CAWSQGYTDTQYF	TGTGCCTGGAGTCAGGGGTACACAGATACGCAGTATTTT
TRBV12-3/TRBV12-4	13	once	.	TRBJ2-1	CASSFAFGVEQFF	TGTGCCAGCAGCTTTGCCTTCGGGGTTGAGCAGTTCTTC
TRBV10-3	16	.	.	TRBJ1-3	CAISGTVDLAGNTIYF	TGTGCCATCAGTGGGACTGTCGATCTGGCTGGAAACACCATATATTTT
TRBV12-3/TRBV12-4	12	.	.	TRBJ2-3	CASRQDLDTQYF	TGTGCCAGCAGACAGGATCTAGATACGCAGTATTTT
TRBV30	15	.	TRBD2	TRBJ2-5	CAWRRTSGMGETQYF	TGTGCCTGGAGAAGGACTAGTGGCATGGGAGAGACCCAGTACTTC
TRBV3-1/TRBV3-2	13	.	.	TRBJ2-2	CASSQESTGELFF	TGTGCCAGCAGCCAAGAGAGCACCGGGGAGCTGTTTTTT
TRBV28	14	few	.	TRBJ1-5	CASSSGGANQPQHF	TGTGCCAGCAGTTCAGGAGGCGCCAATCAGCCCCAGCATTTT
TRBV6-2/TRBV6-3	13	.	.	TRBJ1-1	CASSYSRQGEAFF	TGTGCCAGCAGTTACTCGCGGCAGGGTGAAGCTTTCTTT
TRBV27	14	.	.	TRBJ1-4	CASSPLIANEKLFF	TGTGCCAGCAGCCCCCTGATTGCGAATGAAAAACTGTTTTTT
TRBV3-1/TRBV3-2	14	.	.	TRBJ1-1	CASSQEHSFGEAFF	TGTGCCAGCAGCCAGGAACACAGCTTTGGAGAAGCTTTCTTT
TRBV7-3	14	.	.	TRBJ2-1	CASSFSFSGDEQFF	TGTGCCAGCAGCTTTTCATTTAGCGGTGATGAGCAGTTCTTC